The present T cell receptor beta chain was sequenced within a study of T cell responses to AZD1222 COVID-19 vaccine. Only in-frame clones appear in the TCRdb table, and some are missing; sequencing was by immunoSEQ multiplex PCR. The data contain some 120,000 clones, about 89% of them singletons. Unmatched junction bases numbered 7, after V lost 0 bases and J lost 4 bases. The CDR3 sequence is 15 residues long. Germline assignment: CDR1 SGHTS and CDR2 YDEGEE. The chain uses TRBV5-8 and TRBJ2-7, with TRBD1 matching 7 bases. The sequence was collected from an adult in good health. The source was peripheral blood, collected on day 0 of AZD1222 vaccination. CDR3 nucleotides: TGTGCCAGCAGCTTGGCCCCACAGGGGAAGTACGAGCAGTACTTC. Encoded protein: CASSLAPQGKYEQYF. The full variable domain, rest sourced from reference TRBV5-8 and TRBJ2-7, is EAGVTQSPTHLIKTRGQQATLRCSPISGHTSVYWYQQALGLGLQFLLWYDEGEERNRGNFPPRFSGRQFPNYSSELNVNALELEDSALYLCASSLAPQGKYEQYFGPGTRLTVT.